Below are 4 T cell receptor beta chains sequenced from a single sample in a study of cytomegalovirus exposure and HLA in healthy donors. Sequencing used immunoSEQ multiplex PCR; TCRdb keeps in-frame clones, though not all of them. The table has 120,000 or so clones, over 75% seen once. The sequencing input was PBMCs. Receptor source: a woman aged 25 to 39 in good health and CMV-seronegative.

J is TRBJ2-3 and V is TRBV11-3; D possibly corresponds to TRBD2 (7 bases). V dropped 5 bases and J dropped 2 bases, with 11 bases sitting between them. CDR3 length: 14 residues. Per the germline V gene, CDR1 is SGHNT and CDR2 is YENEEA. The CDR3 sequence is CASSAGAVTDTQYF. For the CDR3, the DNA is TGTGCCAGCAGCGCGGGGGCCGTCACAGATACGCAGTATTTT.

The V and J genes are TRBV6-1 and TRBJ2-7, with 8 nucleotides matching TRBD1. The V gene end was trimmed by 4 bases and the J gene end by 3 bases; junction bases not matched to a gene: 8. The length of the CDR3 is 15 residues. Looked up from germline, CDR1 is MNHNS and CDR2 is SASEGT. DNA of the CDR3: TGTGCCAGCAGTGCCTCCTGGACAGGGAACTACGAGCAGTACTTC. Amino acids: CASSASWTGNYEQYF.

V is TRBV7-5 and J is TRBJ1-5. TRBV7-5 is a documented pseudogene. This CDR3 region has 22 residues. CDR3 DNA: TGTGCCAGAAGCGCCGGGAGGGACAGCGCCTTACCGACCTTTTATAGCAATCAGCCCCAGCATTTT. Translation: CARSAGRDSALPTFYSNQPQHF.

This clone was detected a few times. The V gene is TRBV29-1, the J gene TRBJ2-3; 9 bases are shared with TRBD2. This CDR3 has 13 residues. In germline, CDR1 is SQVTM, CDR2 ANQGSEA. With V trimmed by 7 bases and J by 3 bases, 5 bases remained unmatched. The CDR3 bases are TGCAGCGGGGTAGCGGGGGCTACAGATACGCAGTATTTT. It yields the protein CSGVAGATDTQYF.